Listed here are 2 T cell receptor beta chains from one sample, sequenced in a study of Graves' ophthalmopathy and Graves' hyperthyroidism. Amplified material comprised TCR beta CDR3 regions derived from RNA transcripts. Amplification began with first-round RT-PCR using HTBI primers, then second-round multiplex PCR was performed. TCRdb ran MiXCR on the multiplex PCR reads and lists one entry per CDR3 protein. The data hold about 1.1 million distinct CDR3 sequences, with less than 45% observed a single time. Sequencing was done on a sample of peripheral blood or thyroid tissue (not recorded which). The source is an adult man with Graves' hyperthyroidism.

V and J are TRBV25-1 and TRBJ2-2; D not resolved. The V end lost 8 bases, the J end lost 0 bases, and 13 bases lay between the germline ends. This CDR3 contains 15 residues. Germline values: CDR1 MGHDK, CDR2 SYGVNS. The CDR3 is CASGLRLANTGELFF. CDR3 DNA: TGTGCCAGCGGCTTGCGGCTAGCGAACACCGGGGAGCTGTTTTTT.

This clonotype was seen many times. J is TRBJ2-5 and V is TRBV7-9, with 10 nucleotides matching TRBD2. CDR1 SEHNR and CDR2 FQNEAQ come from the germline V gene (reference sequence). The CDR3 length is 14 residues. Unmatched junction bases numbered 5, after V lost 3 bases and J lost 7 bases. The DNA of the CDR3 is TGTGCCAGCAGCTTTTGGACTAGCGGTGTGACCCAGTACTTC. Translated, it gives CASSFWTSGVTQYF.